This T cell receptor beta chain was sequenced during a study of blood T cell repertoires in COVID-19. Original processing notes: Nucleated cell number was recorded as an estimate derived from reference gene primer amplification. Some clones are missing from TCRdb's copy, which holds only in-frame ones; the method was immunoSEQ multiplex PCR. The D gene and trimming were derived from the DNA, and the V and J assignments and clone size from that table. The table lists under 100,000 clones, around 92% of them singletons, with roughly 5.9% in the top ten. After removal of 5 bases from V and 3 bases from J, the junction contained 4 bases not matched to a gene. This CDR3 comprises 14 residues. CDR1 is MNHEY, CDR2 SMNVEV, per germline (reference sequence).

The clonotype was recovered from a woman aged 60-75 years with active COVID-19. Material: peripheral blood. The rearrangement uses TRBV27 and TRBJ1-1; 9 bases line up with TRBD1. The CDR3 DNA reads as TGTGCCAGCAGTCGGACAGGGGCGTACACTGAAGCTTTCTTT. Amino acid sequence: CASSRTGAYTEAFF.